The source of this TCR beta chain is a study of T-cell memory formation after mild COVID-19. The overall study: The study found TCR clusters largely donor specific. Study-level points and caveats: CD4+ bias marked clones expanding day 15 to 37, unlike balanced contracting clones. The authors did not confirm SARS-CoV-2 specificity of second-wave clones peaking day 37. Detection of some responders pre-infection suggested pre-existing cross-reactive memory T cells participated.

One entry per CDR3 protein results from TCRdb running MiXCR on the 5' RACE reads. The sample has roughly 100,000 distinct CDR3 sequences; 15% to 20% are singletons. This clonotype was counted between two and nine times. Its antigen is undetermined. Sequencing was done on a sample of PBMCs or a T cell subset sorted from them (not recorded which). This sequence originates from an adult woman who had mild COVID-19 (a few samples of this study predate the infection). Cell type and time point are not known.

As DNA, the CDR3 is TGTGCCAGCAGTTCACTCGACAGGGTGGTTGATGAGCAGTTCTTC. It specifies CASSSLDRVVDEQFF. The rearrangement links TRBV12-3 or TRBV12-4 to TRBJ2-1, with 7 bases identical to TRBD1. The CDR3 length is 15 residues. Germline trimming cut 4 bases from V and 8 bases from J; bases unmatched to any gene: 11.